The 8 T cell receptor beta chains below come from one sample, sequenced in a study of T cell repertoires in cytomegalovirus infection. TCRdb called the reads again in MiXCR, with one record for every CDR3 protein. The sample includes a few hundred thousand distinct CDR3 sequences, under 45% of them seen just once. Antigens for these TCRs are unknown. The input for sequencing was cultured PBMCs, taken from culture after CMV antigen stimulation. These receptors all come from a human donor in good health (CMV status not recorded). Some clones in this sample may be carry-over from other donors' samples.

The rearrangement joins TRBV2 to TRBJ2-7; TRBD2 agrees at 8 bases. The V gene's germline CDR1 is SNHLY and CDR2 FYNNEI. The V and J ends lost 7 bases and 4 bases, in that order; junction bases with no gene match: 3. This CDR3 is 12 amino acids long. The DNA of the CDR3 is TGTGCCAGCAATCCTAGCGGGTACGAGCAGTACTTC. Its translation is CASNPSGYEQYF.

Ten or more counts support this clonotype. The chain has TRBV7-2 and TRBJ2-7; D call uncertain. Trimming took 1 base from V and 5 from J, leaving 18 bases between them. The V gene's germline CDR1 is SGHTA and CDR2 FQGNSA. The CDR3 is made up of 16 amino acids. CDR3 in DNA: TGTGCCAGCAGCTTAGATTCTCCCTCGAGTCGGGACGAGCAGTACTTC. This sequence encodes CASSLDSPSSRDEQYF.

This clonotype turned up a few times. The J gene is TRBJ1-1, the V gene TRBV7-6; no reliable D call. Germline-derived CDR1 and CDR2 are SGHVS and FNYEAQ. The CDR3 has 13 amino acids. V shed 5 bases and J shed 8 bases, with 15 bases lying between them. Written as DNA, the CDR3 is TGTGCCAGCAGCCGTGGCTCGGCCCACGAAGCTTTCTTT. It specifies CASSRGSAHEAFF.

This clonotype is a singleton in its sample. This sequence joins TRBV20-1 and TRBJ1-5; D may be TRBD1 (6 bases). Germline V gene lookup returns CDR1 DFQATT and CDR2 SNEGSKA (reference sequence). Deletions cut 1 base from V and 4 bases from J, with 11 bases between. The CDR3 is 14 residues long. CDR3 nucleotide sequence: TGCAGTGCTAGAGTCGACAGGAGGAATCAGCCCCAGCATTTT. Translated, it gives CSARVDRRNQPQHF.

In its sample, this clonotype was seen once. This chain joins TRBV3-1 and TRBJ1-2; D ambiguous. CDR1 is LGHDT and CDR2 is YNNKEL in the germline V gene (reference sequence). This CDR3 region has 12 residues. Trimming took 1 base from V and 10 from J, leaving 10 bases between them. CDR3 DNA sequence: TGTGCCAGCAGCCAAGGAGGGCGGTTCTACACCTTC. This translates into CASSQGGRFYTF.

Of note for this clonotype: At one end, the junction sequence differs from germline, possibly due to a read error. The CDR3 DNA follows: TGTGCCAGCAGGGGCCGGGACAGGGGAAGGATGGACTTC. Amino acids: CASRGRDRGRMDF. The chain employs TRBV6-5 and TRBJ2-4; 10 bases line up with TRBD1. This CDR3 contains 13 residues. CDR1 and CDR2 (germline): MNHEY, SVGAGI.

Here the CDR3 DNA reads TGTGCCAGCAGTGATGTGGGGGGGGGACGCACAGATACGCAGTATTTT. Protein: CASSDVGGGRTDTQYF. The chain has TRBV6-1 and TRBJ2-3; TRBD2 matches at 7 bases. The germline V gene has CDR1 MNHNS and CDR2 SASEGT. With V trimmed by 3 bases and J by 1 base, 7 bases remained unmatched. The CDR3 is made up of 16 amino acids.

This clonotype was picked up a small number of times. The genes are TRBV7-8 and TRBJ2-3; D remains ambiguous. Germline V gene lookup returns CDR1 SGHVS and CDR2 FQNEAQ. The CDR3 contains 12 residues. Between the trimmed V and J ends, which lost 6 bases and 4 bases, there was a span of 8 bases. This CDR3 reads CASRDRADTQYF. The CDR3, as DNA: TGTGCCAGCAGGGATCGTGCAGATACGCAGTATTTT.